Listed below are T cell receptor beta chains from one sample, sequenced in a study of cytomegalovirus exposure and HLA in healthy donors. The assay was immunoSEQ multiplex PCR, and TCRdb's table has in-frame clones only and misses some. The repertoire holds around 200,000 clones, approximately 86% seen once, with around 0.3% in the top ten. The sample comprised PBMCs. The receptors were sampled from a woman younger than 45 in good health and CMV-seronegative. Each CDR3 is given with its conserved first and last residue. The D gene is left open where the match is weak. Clone size is shown for a subset of rows, as once, few, many or a class of expanded clone.

V gene	J gene	D gene	clone size	CDR3 protein	CDR3 DNA
TRBV28	TRBJ2-3	-	-	CASKAPLDTQYF	TGTGCCAGCAAAGCCCCTCTGGATACGCAGTATTTT
TRBV4-3	TRBJ2-3	TRBD2	once	CASSPPGLAGRDTQYF	TGCGCCAGCAGCCCCCCCGGACTAGCGGGGAGGGATACGCAGTATTTT
TRBV27	TRBJ2-5	TRBD2	-	CASKLFTSGASQETQYF	TGTGCCAGCAAGCTCTTCACTAGCGGGGCATCCCAAGAGACCCAGTACTTC
TRBV28	TRBJ2-7	-	-	CASQRSGSYEQYF	TGTGCCAGCCAGAGGAGCGGCTCCTACGAGCAGTACTTC
TRBV15	TRBJ2-1	TRBD1	-	CATHPRDRVSEQFF	TGTGCCACCCATCCAAGGGACAGGGTTAGTGAGCAGTTCTTC
TRBV11-2	TRBJ1-1	-	-	CASTQRGYTEAFF	TGTGCCAGCACCCAACGCGGGTACACTGAAGCTTTCTTT
TRBV11-2	TRBJ2-3	-	-	CASSFFRRSTDTQYF	TGTGCCAGCAGCTTTTTCCGGCGGAGCACAGATACGCAGTATTTT
TRBV27	TRBJ2-1	TRBD2	-	CASSPNGRGFNEQFF	TGTGCCAGCAGTCCTAACGGGAGGGGGTTCAATGAGCAGTTCTTC
TRBV18	TRBJ1-3	-	-	CASSPLRENLGNTIYF	TGTGCCAGCTCACCACTACGAGAGAATCTCGGAAACACCATATATTTT
TRBV7-9	TRBJ2-1	TRBD2	-	CASSLVLAGNEQFF	TGTGCCAGCAGCTTAGTTCTAGCGGGCAATGAGCAGTTCTTC
TRBV5-1	TRBJ2-2	TRBD1	-	CASSLATGVTGELFF	TGCGCCAGCAGCTTGGCTACAGGGGTCACCGGGGAGCTGTTTTTT
TRBV19	TRBJ2-7	TRBD1	few	CASSIRAGTGAYEQYF	TGTGCCAGTAGTATAAGGGCCGGGACAGGGGCCTACGAGCAGTACTTC
TRBV18	TRBJ2-6	-	-	CASSHSGFGANVLTF	TGTGCCAGCTCACACTCAGGGTTTGGGGCCAACGTCCTGACTTTC
TRBV15	TRBJ2-1	-	-	CATSRHRDLGNEQFF	TGTGCCACCAGCAGACACCGGGACTTAGGCAATGAGCAGTTCTTC
TRBV4-1	TRBJ2-5	-	-	CASSLLKEGLETQYF	TGCGCCAGCAGCCTCCTTAAGGAGGGCTTGGAGACCCAGTACTTC
TRBV30	TRBJ2-3	TRBD2	-	CAWTPGGANTQYF	TGTGCCTGGACTCCGGGGGGGGCAAATACGCAGTATTTT
TRBV7-8	TRBJ2-1	TRBD2	-	CASSLEPGLAGVQEQFF	TGTGCCAGCAGCTTAGAGCCGGGACTAGCGGGAGTGCAAGAGCAGTTCTTC
TRBV1	TRBJ1-3	-	-	CTSSPVVTSSGNTIYF	TGCACCAGCAGCCCAGTCGTAACCTCCTCTGGAAACACCATATATTTT
TRBV7-2	TRBJ2-5	-	-	CASSADSEETQYF	TGTGCCAGCAGCGCAGACTCGGAGGAGACCCAGTACTTC
TRBV4-1	TRBJ1-5	-	-	CASSLPGSNQPQHF	TGCGCCAGCAGCCTACCGGGGAGCAATCAGCCCCAGCATTTT
TRBV5-4	TRBJ2-7	-	-	CASSSSRDNYEQYF	TGTGCCAGCAGCTCGTCCCGGGACAACTACGAGCAGTACTTC
TRBV10-2	TRBJ2-1	-	-	CASSPLRNEQFF	TGCGCCAGCAGTCCCCTGCGCAATGAGCAGTTCTTC
TRBV2	TRBJ2-5	-	-	CASSARGRQETQYF	TGTGCCAGCAGTGCCCGGGGGAGACAAGAGACCCAGTACTTC
TRBV5-4	TRBJ2-1	-	few	CASSLGRPADNEQFF	TGTGCCAGCAGCTTGGGTAGACCGGCGGACAATGAGCAGTTCTTC
TRBV5-6	TRBJ2-5	-	-	CASSFFQPRQETQYF	TGTGCCAGCAGCTTCTTCCAGCCTAGGCAAGAGACCCAGTACTTC
TRBV27	TRBJ2-1	-	once	CATYSPYNEQFF	TGTGCCACCTACAGTCCCTACAATGAGCAGTTCTTC
TRBV2	TRBJ2-1	TRBD2	-	CASGAGTSEYNEQFF	TGTGCCAGCGGAGCCGGGACTAGCGAATACAATGAGCAGTTCTTC
TRBV7-3	TRBJ2-7	-	-	CASSLTAGPLNEQYF	TGTGCCAGCAGCTTAACGGCGGGACCCTTAAACGAGCAGTACTTC
TRBV2	TRBJ1-4	TRBD1	-	CASRTFLGTGEEKLFF	TGTGCCAGCAGAACTTTCCTCGGGACAGGGGAAGAAAAACTGTTTTTT
TRBV2	TRBJ2-2	TRBD1	-	CASSGDRGRGSGELFF	TGTGCCAGCAGTGGGGACAGGGGGCGCGGATCCGGGGAGCTGTTTTTT
TRBV11-2	TRBJ2-1	TRBD2	-	CASIPGLAGPSSYNEQFF	TGTGCCAGCATCCCGGGACTAGCGGGCCCCAGCTCCTACAATGAGCAGTTCTTC